This is a list of T cell receptor beta chains from one sample in a study of T cell changes during pregnancy in multiple sclerosis. Assay: immunoSEQ multiplex PCR; the TCRdb copy retains only in-frame clones and omits some. Of almost 50,000 clones listed, over 90% are singletons. This sample comprised peripheral blood, obtained after pregnancy. The receptors originated from a female donor with multiple sclerosis, enrolled in a pregnancy study. Each CDR3 is given with its conserved first and last residue.

TRBV19	CASRRGSSGANVLTF
TRBV5-6	CASGTGDRDTGELFF
TRBV7-2	CASSLEIMAYEQYF
TRBV5-6	CASSPYRVGGYTF
TRBV14	CASSQEQHAEAFF
TRBV2	CASRGRGGANTGELFF
TRBV6-1	CATIDRFQGDTQYF
TRBV5-5	CASSHRTGSYEQYF
TRBV7-2	CASSPRTQETQYF
TRBV4-3	CASSLSQIRRGTGELFF
TRBV4-3	CASSQGRGAYEQYF
TRBV4-1	CASSQDWPRTYGYTF
TRBV7-8	CASRDEGRGSTDTQYF
TRBV7-3	CASSSSDRDYGYTF
TRBV18	CASSPGQGSSGNTIYF
TRBV7-3	CASRWTRNTGELFF
TRBV7-9	CASRQGSSGNTIYF
TRBV7-2	CASSLEGTGNQPQHF